Listed below are T cell receptor beta chains from one sample, sequenced in a study of radiotherapy plus CTLA-4 blockade in lung cancer. The data were produced by immunoSEQ multiplex PCR, yet TCRdb's version contains in-frame clones alone and is incomplete. The sample holds around 38,000 clones, 80% to 90% seen once. Here the sequenced sample was peripheral blood, taken from a patient treated with radiotherapy plus ipilimumab. The receptors were sampled from a human donor with non-small cell lung cancer whose response to radiotherapy plus ipilimumab could not be evaluated. The CDR3 runs from the conserved cysteine through the conserved F or W.

j_call	v_call	cdr3_aa
TRBJ2-7	TRBV6-1	CASSPPRPARYEQYF
TRBJ1-2	TRBV6-5	CASSRGGTGHYGYTF
TRBJ2-1	TRBV5-1	CASGGGTIYNEQFF
TRBJ2-2	TRBV28	CASSLITNTGELFF
TRBJ1-5	TRBV7-2	CASSLGRVSNQPQHF
TRBJ2-1	TRBV28	CASSPDRVPYNEQFF
TRBJ2-4	TRBV19	CATGTELAKNIQYF
TRBJ2-2	TRBV9	CASRKQGATGELFF
TRBJ2-2	TRBV29-1	CSVEGGLNTGELFF
TRBJ1-4	TRBV28	CASSGGTGNEKLFF
TRBJ2-1	TRBV6-6	CASNPGGGSYNEQFF
TRBJ1-6	TRBV7-9	CASSLGDHYNSPLHF
TRBJ1-1	TRBV6-6	CASSRAPGTGGTEAFF
TRBJ2-1	TRBV9	CASSVGFPSNEQFF
TRBJ2-5	TRBV5-1	CASSLGTGGAKQETQYF
TRBJ2-1	TRBV28	CASSTPRLRSYNEQFF
TRBJ2-7	TRBV6-5	CASSYSQPGQGYEQYF
TRBJ1-1	TRBV11-1	CASSLGQLNTEAFF
TRBJ2-2	TRBV6-4	CASRPEVVTGELFF
TRBJ2-4	TRBV28	CASSLGAWTGGDIQYF
TRBJ1-4	TRBV18	CASTPPGTANEKLFF
TRBJ2-1	TRBV7-6	CASSLGGSYNEQFF
TRBJ2-1	TRBV27	CASSFLGLAPYNEQFF
TRBJ1-4	TRBV28	CASSFSYNEKLFF
TRBJ2-5	TRBV7-9	CASSPPGPRETQYF
TRBJ2-1	TRBV28	CASSSPRADEFF
TRBJ2-5	TRBV5-4	CASSLGGTRREETQYF
TRBJ1-1	TRBV6-5	CASREQGALNTEAFF
TRBJ2-2	TRBV7-9	CASSSRQGFTGELFF
TRBJ2-2	TRBV9	CASSSPRDSDTGELFF
TRBJ2-7	TRBV4-2	CASSQEASGGRYEQYF
TRBJ2-4	TRBV6-1	CASSGVGVGKNIQYF
TRBJ2-7	TRBV6-1	CASSREVTYEQYF
TRBJ2-1	TRBV14	CASSQVGTIKFF
TRBJ2-7	TRBV15	CATSRGSGSESIYEQYF
TRBJ1-2	TRBV6-1	CASSEAGQGIRGYTF
TRBJ2-2	TRBV11-2	CASSLYPAGAPGELFF
TRBJ2-3	TRBV19	CASRLASGLADTQYF
TRBJ2-1	TRBV4-1	CASSQVGDRLAGDEQFF
TRBJ1-5	TRBV5-5	CASQDSTKRDQPQHF
TRBJ2-1	TRBV4-1	CASSPRVAGPFAEQFF